The entry below describes one T cell receptor beta chain. The data derive from a study of blood T cells in healthy people across ages. Every donor provided around 10 milliliters of peripheral blood. Using a J-beta primer mix together with a sample-barcoded 5' primer, a second PCR was run for roughly 6 to 12 cycles. TCRdb fed the 5' RACE reads into MiXCR, producing one record per CDR3 protein. The sample lists about 540,000 distinct CDR3 sequences, 24% occurring once. These data also formed part of another study, on T cells of mothers and their children. According to that study: Healthy Caucasian mothers, a few in number, and their six children were the donors. About 3 million TCR beta reads per child versus over 9 million per mother.

Sequencing was done on a sample of blood. This receptor was obtained from a boy under 18 in good health.

As DNA, the CDR3 is TGTGCCACCAGTGATGGCAGGGTCCACGAGCAGTACTTC. This encodes CATSDGRVHEQYF. The V and J genes are TRBV24-1 and TRBJ2-7, with a weak D call TRBD1 (5 bases). Between the trimmed V and J ends, which lost 3 bases and 5 bases, there was a span of 10 bases. This CDR3 is 13 amino acids long. Germline CDR1 is KGHDR and CDR2 is SFDVKD.